One sample yielded the 24 T cell receptor beta chains listed below, sequenced in a study of neurological immune-mediated disorders. TCRdb reprocessed the 5' RACE reads via MiXCR and lists one record per CDR3 protein. Of 84,000 or so distinct CDR3 sequences detected, about 9.3% appear once; the ten largest clones hold about 1.8%. Source material: PBMCs. Receptor source: a man in his forties in good health.

This clonotype was counted many times. The chain couples TRBV5-1 to TRBJ2-1; D gene uncertain. V gave up 2 bases and J gave up 5 bases, with 17 bases separating them. This CDR3 comprises 16 residues. The germline CDR1 and CDR2 sequences are SGHRS and YFSETQ. The CDR3 region is CASSFFVVPNNNEQFF. The CDR3 region has the DNA TGCGCCAGCAGCTTCTTTGTGGTCCCGAACAACAATGAGCAGTTCTTC.

This clonotype was seen ten or more times. The V and J genes are TRBV6-5 and TRBJ2-2; 11 bases map to TRBD2. The CDR3 is made up of 15 amino acids. CDR1 is MNHEY, CDR2 SVGAGI, per germline. J lost 6 bases, V lost 6 bases, and 6 bases had no gene match. The CDR3 loop is CASRYSGGAPGELFF. The CDR3 coding sequence is TGTGCCAGCAGATATAGCGGGGGGGCCCCCGGGGAGCTGTTTTTT.

There are many counts of this clonotype. The chain recombines TRBV5-1 with TRBJ2-1; 7 bases align to TRBD2. The germline V gene encodes CDR1 SGHRS and CDR2 YFSETQ. This CDR3 contains 15 residues. V shed 2 bases, J shed 4 bases, and the junction held 6 bases outside the gene matches. The DNA of the CDR3 is TGCGCCAGCAGCTTCTTTGGGGAGGGATACAATGAGCAGTTCTTC. It is translated as CASSFFGEGYNEQFF.

This clonotype was seen at least ten times. The chain has TRBV29-1 and TRBJ2-4; perhaps TRBD1 as D (6 bases). With 4 bases removed from V and 1 base from J, the gap between germline ends came to 26 bases. CDR1 and CDR2 from the germline V gene are SQVTM and ANQGSEA. This CDR3 region has 19 residues. CDR3 nucleotides: TGCAGCGTTGTGGGTCTCGGGACACATGGGATTCGGGCCAAAAACATTCAGTACTTC. Translation gives CSVVGLGTHGIRAKNIQYF.

This rearrangement joins TRBV12-3 or TRBV12-4 to TRBJ1-2; a weak D match, TRBD1 (5 bases). Trimming took off 7 bases at V and 7 bases at J, with 19 bases between the two ends. The CDR3 runs 14 residues. The CDR3 region is CASTVRRGVGGYTF. In DNA form, the CDR3 reads TGTGCCAGCACCGTTAGGCGGGGGGTCGGTGGCTACACCTTC.

The sample holds many counts of this clonotype. This sequence joins TRBV5-5 and TRBJ2-2, with D possibly matching TRBD1 (6 bases). Trimming took 4 bases from V and 3 from J, leaving 13 bases between them. Germline CDR1 reads SGHKS; CDR2 reads YYEKEE (reference sequence). CDR3 length: 15 residues. CDR3 coding DNA: TGTGCCAGCAGCCTACCGGGACACGACACCGGGGAGCTGTTTTTT. This translates into CASSLPGHDTGELFF.

The rearrangement links TRBV10-2 to TRBJ1-1; 8 bases fit TRBD1. From germline, CDR1 is WSHSY and CDR2 SAAADI. J lost 8 bases, V lost 5 bases, and 10 bases had no gene match. This CDR3 comprises 14 residues. The DNA for the CDR3 is TGCGCCAGCAGTCGATCTCAGGGGGCAGGGGAAGCTTTCTTT. Its protein product is CASSRSQGAGEAFF.

This clonotype has a count of ten or more. V usage is TRBV29-1 and J usage is TRBJ2-5; TRBD2 aligns across 12 bases. CDR1 SQVTM and CDR2 ANQGSEA come from the germline V gene. V gave up 7 bases and J gave up 0 bases; unmatched junction bases: 6. The CDR3 covers 15 residues. The CDR3 sequence: CSALWTSGDQETQYF. DNA of the CDR3: TGCAGCGCCCTCTGGACTAGCGGGGACCAAGAGACCCAGTACTTC.

This clonotype was recorded at least ten times. This chain joins TRBV5-6 and TRBJ1-5; unclear D gene. The CDR3 has 15 residues. Trimming removed 4 bases from V and 1 base from J, with 12 bases in between. The V gene's germline CDR1 is SGHDT and CDR2 YYEEEE. This chain's CDR3 is CASSAFSPSNQPQHF. CDR3 nucleotide sequence: TGTGCCAGCAGCGCCTTCAGCCCCAGCAATCAGCCCCAGCATTTT.

This clonotype showed up many times. The CDR3 DNA reads TGTGCCAGCAGCCAAGGATGGGGGGGCGGGATATCTGGGAACTACGAGCAGTACTTC. Protein product: CASSQGWGGGISGNYEQYF. V gene TRBV3-1 combines with J gene TRBJ2-7, with a possible D match to TRBD2 (7 bases). CDR3 length equals 19 residues. With 1 base removed from V and 3 bases from J, the gap between germline ends came to 25 bases. CDR1 is LGHDT, CDR2 YNNKEL, per germline (reference sequence).

In DNA form, the CDR3 reads TGTGCCAGCAGTGAAAGCCGGCCAGGGGGAACTCATAACTATGGCTACACCTTC. Residues: CASSESRPGGTHNYGYTF. The chain couples TRBV2 to TRBJ1-2, with 7 bases fitting TRBD1. This CDR3 is built from 18 residues. Germline V gene data show CDR1 as SNHLY and CDR2 as FYNNEI. J lost 1 base, V lost 2 bases, and 13 bases had no gene match.

This clonotype was observed many times. CDR3 DNA: TGCGCCAGCACCTTCGACAGGGAGGAGACCCAGTACTTC. This translates into CASTFDREETQYF. V gene TRBV5-1 combines with J gene TRBJ2-5; 7 nucleotides match TRBD1. Per the germline V gene, CDR1 is SGHRS and CDR2 is YFSETQ. This CDR3 region has 13 residues. V shed 6 bases and J 5 bases; nucleotides not matched to a gene: 7.

The chain uses TRBV10-2 and TRBJ2-7; 10 nucleotides align to TRBD1. J was trimmed by 4 bases and V by 3 bases; bases with no gene match: 6. From germline, CDR1 is WSHSY and CDR2 SAAADI. The CDR3 sequence is 15 residues long. The CDR3 spells CASSERDRGGYEQYF. CDR3 DNA: TGCGCCAGCAGTGAACGGGACAGGGGTGGGTACGAGCAGTACTTC.

The sample holds many counts of this clonotype. The chain recombines TRBV5-5 with TRBJ2-7, with D possibly TRBD2 on 8 matching bases. The CDR3 is 15 amino acids. Between the trimmed V and J ends, which lost 2 bases and 5 bases, there was a span of 17 bases. Germline values: CDR1 SGHKS, CDR2 YYEKEE (reference sequence). The CDR3 sequence is CASSFPGGGMNEQYF. In DNA, the CDR3 is TGTGCCAGCAGCTTTCCGGGAGGGGGCATGAACGAGCAGTACTTC. The complete variable domain, with remaining parts taken from reference TRBV5-5 and TRBJ2-7, reads DAGVTQSPTHLIKTRGQQVTLRCSPISGHKSVSWYQQVLGQGPQFIFQYYEKEERGRGNFPDRFSARQFPNYSSELNVNALLLGDSALYLCASSFPGGGMNEQYFGPGTRLTVT.

V gene TRBV5-6 combines with J gene TRBJ2-1; 10 bases are shared with TRBD1. The CDR3 length is 13 residues. The V gene's germline CDR1 is SGHDT and CDR2 YYEEEE. J was trimmed by 10 bases and V by 7 bases; bases with no gene match: 8. The DNA of the CDR3 is TGTGCCAGCGGGCCCGGGACAGGGGTCGAGCAGTTCTTC. Amino acids: CASGPGTGVEQFF.

This clonotype was found many times. This chain links TRBV10-3 with TRBJ2-7; D unresolved. V lost 7 bases and J lost 0, with 7 bases in between. Germline V gene lookup returns CDR1 ENHRY and CDR2 SYGVKD. The length of the CDR3 is 12 residues. CDR3 amino acids: CAIKSSSYEQYF. The CDR3 DNA is TGTGCCATCAAAAGTAGCTCCTACGAGCAGTACTTC.

The table lists this clonotype with many counts. This sequence joins TRBV2 and TRBJ2-3; 9 positions match TRBD2. CDR1 and CDR2 (germline): SNHLY, FYNNEI. The CDR3 runs to 15 residues. Germline trimming cut 2 bases from V and 4 bases from J; bases unmatched to any gene: 4. CDR3 residues: CASSESGTSPDTQYF. For the CDR3, the DNA is TGTGCCAGCAGTGAATCGGGGACTAGCCCAGATACGCAGTATTTT.

The table lists this clonotype with many counts. The chain couples TRBV5-5 to TRBJ1-2; 8 nucleotides agree with TRBD1. The germline CDR1 and CDR2 sequences are SGHKS and YYEKEE (reference sequence). Trimming removed 4 bases from V and 4 bases from J; junction bases left unmatched: 9. The CDR3 length is 15 residues. The CDR3 region has the DNA TGTGCCAGCAGCCCCACCCCGGGACAGGTCTATGGCTACACCTTC. This translates into CASSPTPGQVYGYTF. The full variable domain, in which reference TRBV5-5 and TRBJ1-2 provide the parts outside the CDR3, is DAGVTQSPTHLIKTRGQQVTLRCSPISGHKSVSWYQQVLGQGPQFIFQYYEKEERGRGNFPDRFSARQFPNYSSELNVNALLLGDSALYLCASSPTPGQVYGYTFGSGTRLTVV.

This clonotype appeared many times. The rearrangement joins TRBV5-1 to TRBJ2-1, with 15 bases matching TRBD2. The CDR3 extends over 18 amino acids. V dropped 4 bases and J dropped 7; count of bases not matched to a gene: 12. The germline V gene has CDR1 SGHRS and CDR2 YFSETQ. CDR3 coding DNA: TGCGCCAGCAGCCCAGGGACTAGCGGGGGGTCTAACTTAAATGAGCAGTTCTTC. Amino acids: CASSPGTSGGSNLNEQFF. Drawing the rest from reference TRBV5-1 and TRBJ2-1, the complete variable domain is KAGVTQTPRYLIKTRGQQVTLSCSPISGHRSVSWYQQTPGQGLQFLFEYFSETQRNKGNFPGRFSGRQFSNSRSEMNVSTLELGDSALYLCASSPGTSGGSNLNEQFFGPGTRLTVL.

This clonotype was picked up many times. This chain uses TRBV14 with TRBJ2-3; TRBD2 matches 7 bases. Germline loops: CDR1 SGHDN, CDR2 FVKESK. V lost 6 bases and J lost 6; bases outside the gene matches: 9. This CDR3 is 14 amino acids long. The DNA for the CDR3 is TGTGCCAGCAGTCTGCGGGAGATAACCGATACGCAGTATTTT. This codes for CASSLREITDTQYF.

This clonotype was counted ten times or more. DNA for the CDR3: TGTGCCAGCAGCTTAGATCGAGGGACAGGGCGGGGCTACACCTTC. Encoded protein: CASSLDRGTGRGYTF. The V and J genes are TRBV11-2 and TRBJ1-2, with 9 bases aligning to TRBD1. Germline-derived CDR1 and CDR2 are SGHAT and FQNNGV. CDR3 length: 15 residues. J lost 8 bases, V lost 0 bases, and 7 bases had no gene match.

This clonotype was found many times. The chain combines TRBV5-1 with TRBJ1-1; unclear D gene. The CDR3 length is 12 residues. Germline CDR1 SGHRS, CDR2 YFSETQ. V shed 0 bases and J shed 6 bases, with 6 bases lying between them. The CDR3 DNA follows: TGCGCCAGCAGCTTGGAAGGGCCTGAAGCTTTCTTT. The encoded protein is CASSLEGPEAFF.

Of note for this clonotype: One junction end disagrees with the germline gene, perhaps due to a read error. The chain employs TRBV2 and TRBJ1-2, with 8 nucleotides matching TRBD1. The CDR3 length is 14 residues. Per germline, CDR1 SNHLY and CDR2 FYNNEI. The CDR3: CASKIQGAEYGYTF. The CDR3 region has the DNA TGTGCCAGCAAGATCCAGGGGGCAGAGTATGGCTACACTTTC.

This clonotype was detected a few times. V and J are TRBV6-1 and TRBJ1-1; D gene unclear. CDR3 length equals 16 residues. Per the germline V gene, CDR1 is MNHNS and CDR2 is SASEGT. V was shortened by 9 bases and J by 1 base, with 21 bases between the two germline ends. In DNA form, the CDR3 reads TGTGCCAGGTCCGGTCCCGGCCGAGGTGGGAACACTGAAGCTTTCTTT. This sequence encodes CARSGPGRGGNTEAFF.